These 4 T cell receptor beta chains were all obtained from the same sample, sequenced in a study of blood T cell repertoires in COVID-19. The repertoire was sequenced with immunoSEQ multiplex PCR; TCRdb's copy has only in-frame clones and lacks some. The sample has approximately 110,000 clones; 75% to 90% are singletons. Sequencing input: peripheral blood. Receptors were obtained from a human donor in a cohort sampled during active COVID-19.

V is TRBV5-6 and J is TRBJ1-4; D is undetermined. CDR3 size: 16 residues. Germline V gene lookup returns CDR1 SGHDT and CDR2 YYEEEE. V lost 2 bases and J 1 base, leaving 12 bases between the germline ends. The CDR3 is CASSFSETRTNEKLFF. CDR3 DNA sequence: TGTGCCAGCAGCTTTTCAGAAACCAGAACTAATGAAAAACTGTTTTTT. Complete variable domain (other parts from reference TRBV5-6 and TRBJ1-4): DAGVTQSPTHLIKTRGQQVTLRCSPKSGHDTVSWYQQALGQGPQFIFQYYEEEERQRGNFPDRFSGHQFPNYSSELNVNALLLGDSALYLCASSFSETRTNEKLFFGSGTQLSVL.

The rearrangement links TRBV4-2 to TRBJ1-5; 11 bases map to TRBD1. Trimming at V came to 1 base and at J to 2 bases, leaving 10 bases not matched to a gene. Looked up from germline, CDR1 is LGHNA and CDR2 is YNFKEQ. The CDR3 spans 19 residues. CDR3 nucleotides: TGTGCCAGCAGCCAAGTTTTTCTGGGACAGGGGGATGGCAATCAGCCCCAGCATTTT. Translating gives CASSQVFLGQGDGNQPQHF.

This chain uses TRBV19 with TRBJ1-5, with a weak D call TRBD1 (5 bases). The CDR3 extends over 15 amino acids. V gave up 6 bases and J gave up 0 bases, with 12 bases separating them. Germline V lookup: CDR1 LNHDA, CDR2 SQIVND (reference sequence). The CDR3 DNA sequence: TGTGCCAGTAGGACGACAGTTTATAGCAATCAGCCCCAGCATTTT. This encodes CASRTTVYSNQPQHF.

The genes are TRBV5-4 and TRBJ1-1; tentative D call: TRBD1 (5 bases). Trimming shortened V by 4 bases and J by 3 bases, and 19 bases separated the two germline ends. This CDR3 has 16 amino acids. Per the germline V gene, CDR1 is SGHNT and CDR2 is YYREEE (reference sequence). CDR3: CASSPGSQGRYTEAFF. The CDR3 coding sequence is TGTGCCAGCAGCCCGGGTTCGCAGGGTAGATACACTGAAGCTTTCTTT.